This T cell receptor (beta chain) was obtained from a study of identical twins. TCRdb re-called the 5' RACE reads through MiXCR, storing one row per CDR3 protein. The data contain more than 200,000 distinct CDR3 sequences, around a tenth of them singletons. On this clonotype: Its antigen is not identified.

Germline V gene data show CDR1 as MGHRA and CDR2 as YSYEKL. J was trimmed by 4 bases and V by 3 bases; bases with no gene match: 2. The CDR3 consists of 15 residues. Study-wide results and limits: Cross-sectional statistics, not tracking of the same donors, supported the conclusions.

Sequencing was done on a sample of memory (CD45RO+) T cells sorted from blood. V usage is TRBV4-1 and J usage is TRBJ2-2; the match to TRBD1 covers 10 bases. This sequence was found in a woman under 30 in good health. CDR3 sequence: CASSQWDRGTGELFF. In DNA form, the CDR3 reads TGCGCCAGCAGCCAGTGGGACAGGGGCACCGGGGAGCTGTTTTTT.